A selection of T cell receptor beta chains follows, all from one sample in a study of cytomegalovirus exposure and HLA in healthy donors. Libraries were prepared by immunoSEQ multiplex PCR; TCRdb keeps only in-frame clonotypes and omits some of them. The sample carries 100,000 or so clones, around 72% recorded once. The sample consisted of PBMCs. Every receptor here comes from a young man in good health and CMV-seronegative. Each CDR3 is given with its conserved first and last residue. Each record gives: J gene, V gene, D gene, clone size, CDR3 DNA, CDR3 protein. D genes are given only for firm matches. Rows give clone size only sometimes, using once, few, many, or a class for an expanded clone.

J: TRBJ1-1
V: TRBV28
D: -
size: few
DNA: TGTGCCAGCAGTTCCGGGAACACTGAAGCTTTCTTT
CDR3: CASSSGNTEAFF

J: TRBJ2-3
V: TRBV9
D: -
size: -
DNA: TGTGCCAGCAGCGTAGGCTCAGACTACACAGATACGCAGTATTTT
CDR3: CASSVGSDYTDTQYF

J: TRBJ1-1
V: TRBV27
D: TRBD1
size: -
DNA: TGTGCCAGCAGTTTATGGGGGACAGAGATGAACACTGAAGCTTTCTTT
CDR3: CASSLWGTEMNTEAFF

J: TRBJ1-5
V: TRBV5-1
D: -
size: -
DNA: TGCGCCAGCAGCTTAGGTATGGGAGGCAATCAGCCCCAGCATTTT
CDR3: CASSLGMGGNQPQHF

J: TRBJ2-1
V: TRBV7-9
D: -
size: -
DNA: TGTGCCAGCAGCGATAGTTACAATGAGCAGTTCTTC
CDR3: CASSDSYNEQFF

J: TRBJ2-3
V: TRBV5-1
D: -
size: -
DNA: TGCGCCAGCAGCTTGGAAGGGGTTGTGGGAGATACGCAGTATTTT
CDR3: CASSLEGVVGDTQYF

J: TRBJ2-7
V: TRBV2
D: -
size: few
DNA: TGTGCCAGCAGTGAAGAGCGGAACCCCTACGAGCAGTACTTC
CDR3: CASSEERNPYEQYF

J: TRBJ2-6
V: TRBV5-1
D: TRBD1
size: few
DNA: TGCGCCAGCAGCGATACAGGGGGCTCTGGGGCCAACGTCCTGACTTTC
CDR3: CASSDTGGSGANVLTF

J: TRBJ2-1
V: TRBV5-8
D: -
size: -
DNA: TGTGCCAGCAGCTTGATCCCGGGATCACGGAATGAGCAGTTCTTC
CDR3: CASSLIPGSRNEQFF

J: TRBJ2-7
V: TRBV29-1
D: TRBD1
size: -
DNA: TGCAGCGCTAGGGGGCTCGCCCCCTACGAGCAGTACTTC
CDR3: CSARGLAPYEQYF

J: TRBJ1-5
V: TRBV7-9
D: -
size: -
DNA: TGTTCCAGCAGCCACGACAACACACCAACCGATCAGCCCCAGCATTTT
CDR3: CSSSHDNTPTDQPQHF

J: TRBJ1-4
V: TRBV5-4
D: -
size: -
DNA: TGTGCCAGCAGCGGTTACGTACAGGGTGGAGGCGAAAAACTGTTTTTT
CDR3: CASSGYVQGGGEKLFF

J: TRBJ2-2
V: TRBV5-1
D: -
size: once
DNA: TGCGCCAGCAGGGACTCTGACACCGGGGAGCTGTTTTTT
CDR3: CASRDSDTGELFF

J: TRBJ2-7
V: TRBV7-9
D: -
size: -
DNA: TGTGCCAGCAGCTCTCAACGGACAGCCACCTACGAGCAGTACTTC
CDR3: CASSSQRTATYEQYF

J: TRBJ2-5
V: TRBV27
D: TRBD2
size: -
DNA: TGTGCCAGCAGGACTAGCGGTGCTCTCCAAGAGACCCAGTACTTC
CDR3: CASRTSGALQETQYF

J: TRBJ2-7
V: TRBV4-1
D: -
size: -
DNA: TGCGCCAGCAGCCAAGAGACGACAGTCTACGAGCAGTACTTC
CDR3: CASSQETTVYEQYF

J: TRBJ1-5
V: TRBV19
D: TRBD1
size: few
DNA: TGTGCCAGTAGGTCAGGGGGTTGGAATCAGCCCCAGCATTTT
CDR3: CASRSGGWNQPQHF

J: TRBJ2-7
V: TRBV7-9
D: TRBD2
size: -
DNA: TGTGCCAGCAGCTTAGGACTAGCGGGATCCCCCTACGAGCAGTACTTC
CDR3: CASSLGLAGSPYEQYF

J: TRBJ2-7
V: TRBV6-6
D: TRBD1
size: few
DNA: TGTGCCAGAAAAGACAGGGTAAACTCCTACGAGCAGTACTTC
CDR3: CARKDRVNSYEQYF

J: TRBJ2-7
V: TRBV28
D: TRBD1
size: -
DNA: TGCGCCACCATTAAAGGACAGGGGTTCTACGAGCAGTACTTC
CDR3: CATIKGQGFYEQYF

J: TRBJ2-2
V: TRBV15
D: TRBD2
size: once
DNA: TGTGCCACCAGCGGCCGAGCGGGATCGGGCGGGGAGCTGTTTTTT
CDR3: CATSGRAGSGGELFF

J: TRBJ2-5
V: TRBV4-3
D: TRBD2
size: once
DNA: TGCGCCAGCAGCCAAGAAGGGGTTCTAGCGGGGGAGATTCAAGAGACCCAGTACTTC
CDR3: CASSQEGVLAGEIQETQYF

J: TRBJ1-5
V: TRBV19
D: -
size: -
DNA: TGTGCCAGTAGTATAGACGAGTTCAATCAGCCCCAGCATTTT
CDR3: CASSIDEFNQPQHF

J: TRBJ2-1
V: TRBV9
D: TRBD2
size: -
DNA: TGTGCCAGCAGCCCGACTAGCGGGTATAACAATGAGCAGTTCTTC
CDR3: CASSPTSGYNNEQFF

J: TRBJ1-5
V: TRBV6-1
D: -
size: -
DNA: TGTGCCAGCAGTGGGGTTGGGGGGGCGGGTCGTCTTAGCAATCAGCCCCAGCATTTT
CDR3: CASSGVGGAGRLSNQPQHF

J: TRBJ1-1
V: TRBV7-3
D: -
size: once
DNA: TGTGCCAGCAGCTTAGGTGGGGAGGGCACTGAAGCTTTCTTT
CDR3: CASSLGGEGTEAFF

J: TRBJ2-6
V: TRBV4-3
D: TRBD2
size: few
DNA: TGCGCCAGCAGCCTCAGGCCGGGGGGCTCTGGGGCCAACGTCCTGACTTTC
CDR3: CASSLRPGGSGANVLTF

J: TRBJ1-2
V: TRBV18
D: -
size: -
DNA: TGTGCCAGCTCACCCAACGTAGCTTCTAACTATGGCTACACCTTC
CDR3: CASSPNVASNYGYTF

J: TRBJ2-7
V: TRBV29-1
D: -
size: many
DNA: TGCAGCGTTGCGGGTCTGTCCCCCGCCTACGAGCAGTACTTC
CDR3: CSVAGLSPAYEQYF

J: TRBJ2-2
V: TRBV18
D: TRBD1
size: -
DNA: TGTGCCAGCTCACCACTGGGGAGACAGGGGAGCACCGGGGAGCTGTTTTTT
CDR3: CASSPLGRQGSTGELFF

J: TRBJ1-2
V: TRBV28
D: -
size: -
DNA: TGTGCCAGCAGTCAATTGACAGCTAACTATGGCTACACCTTC
CDR3: CASSQLTANYGYTF

J: TRBJ2-2
V: TRBV5-1
D: TRBD1
size: few
DNA: TGCGCCAGCAGCCTACAGGGGGAGGATACCGGGGAGCTGTTTTTT
CDR3: CASSLQGEDTGELFF

J: TRBJ2-7
V: TRBV28
D: TRBD1
size: -
DNA: TGTGCCAGCAGCCCCCCCGGACAGGTTCCTCACGAGCAGTACTTC
CDR3: CASSPPGQVPHEQYF

J: TRBJ1-2
V: TRBV6-5
D: -
size: many
DNA: TGTGCCAGCAGTTACTCGGGGGGGACCTACACCTTC
CDR3: CASSYSGGTYTF

J: TRBJ2-1
V: TRBV9
D: -
size: -
DNA: TGTGCCAGCAGCCCTGGGAGAGGGATCAACAATGAGCAGTTCTTC
CDR3: CASSPGRGINNEQFF

J: TRBJ1-5
V: TRBV15
D: -
size: once
DNA: TGTGCCACCAGCGTGCGGGCAGTTCAGCCCCAGCATTTT
CDR3: CATSVRAVQPQHF

J: TRBJ2-3
V: TRBV5-1
D: -
size: -
DNA: TGCGCCAGCAGCTTCATGGGCGGGGACAGAGCGGATACGCAGTATTTT
CDR3: CASSFMGGDRADTQYF

J: TRBJ1-4
V: TRBV19
D: TRBD1
size: -
DNA: TGTGCCAGTAGTACTGGACAGGGAGGTGAAAAACTGTTTTTT
CDR3: CASSTGQGGEKLFF

J: TRBJ2-3
V: TRBV12-5
D: TRBD1
size: -
DNA: TGTGCTAGTGACATAGGACAGGGCGTAGATACGCAGTATTTT
CDR3: CASDIGQGVDTQYF

J: TRBJ2-1
V: TRBV5-1
D: TRBD1
size: few
DNA: TGCGCCAGCAGCTTGGGACAGGGGGGCTACAATGAGCAGTTCTTC
CDR3: CASSLGQGGYNEQFF

J: TRBJ2-5
V: TRBV19
D: TRBD2
size: -
DNA: TGTGCCAGTAGTCCGGGACTAGCGGGTCGGGAGACCCAGTACTTC
CDR3: CASSPGLAGRETQYF

J: TRBJ2-3
V: TRBV6-6
D: -
size: -
DNA: TGTGCCAGCAGCCACCCGGCGGGAAGCACAGATACGCAGTATTTT
CDR3: CASSHPAGSTDTQYF

J: TRBJ2-5
V: TRBV7-8
D: -
size: once
DNA: TGTGCCAGCAGCTTAATGACAGCACAAGAGACCCAGTACTTC
CDR3: CASSLMTAQETQYF

J: TRBJ2-2
V: TRBV5-5
D: -
size: -
DNA: TGTGCCAGCAGCTTGGAGGGGCCGAACACCGGGGAGCTGTTTTTT
CDR3: CASSLEGPNTGELFF

J: TRBJ2-2
V: TRBV6-4
D: TRBD1
size: -
DNA: TGTGCCAGCAGTGACTCGGGGACAGGGGTCGGGGAGCTGTTTTTT
CDR3: CASSDSGTGVGELFF